This T cell receptor (beta chain) was retrieved from a study of T cells in Graves' hyperthyroidism and ophthalmopathy. Template material for amplifying TCR beta CDR3 regions consisted of RNA transcripts. The HTBI primer set served for first-round RT-PCR of the TCR CDR3. Using its own MiXCR run on the multiplex PCR reads, TCRdb lists one record per CDR3 protein. The table includes about 500,000 distinct CDR3 sequences, 35% to 50% detected once. Reasons for excluding patients were uncontrolled infection, other autoimmune disease, pregnancy or lactation. V lost 5 bases and J lost 3, with 11 bases in between. CDR1 and CDR2 from the germline V gene are SEHNR and FQNEAQ (reference sequence). The CDR3 contains 13 residues.

The specimen sequenced was peripheral blood or thyroid tissue (not recorded which). The sequence was obtained from an adult woman with Graves' disease, either hyperthyroidism or ophthalmopathy (not recorded which). The rearrangement joins TRBV7-9 to TRBJ2-7; no clear D. Written as DNA, the CDR3 is TGTGCCAGCAGCGAGACTCCGCACTACGAGCAGTACTTC. Translated, it gives CASSETPHYEQYF.